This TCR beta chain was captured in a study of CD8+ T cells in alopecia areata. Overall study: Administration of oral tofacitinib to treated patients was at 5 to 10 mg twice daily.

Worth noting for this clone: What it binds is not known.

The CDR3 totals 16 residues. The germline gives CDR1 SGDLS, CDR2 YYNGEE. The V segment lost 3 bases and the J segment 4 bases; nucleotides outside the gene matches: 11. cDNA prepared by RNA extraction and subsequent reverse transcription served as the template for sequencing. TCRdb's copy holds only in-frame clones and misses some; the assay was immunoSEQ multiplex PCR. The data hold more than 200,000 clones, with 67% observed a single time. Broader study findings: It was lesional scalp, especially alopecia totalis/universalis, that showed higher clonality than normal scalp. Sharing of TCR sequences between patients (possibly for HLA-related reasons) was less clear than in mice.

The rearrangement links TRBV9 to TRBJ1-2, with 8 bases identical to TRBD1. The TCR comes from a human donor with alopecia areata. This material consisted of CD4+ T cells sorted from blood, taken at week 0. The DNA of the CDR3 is TGTGCCAGCAGCGCAGGACAGGGAGGGGCTGCCTATGGCTACACCTTC. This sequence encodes CASSAGQGGAAYGYTF.